The 27 T cell receptor beta chains reported below all come from one sample, sequenced in a study of identical twins. In TCRdb, the 5' RACE reads were re-called with MiXCR into one record per CDR3 protein. The table lists more than 250,000 distinct CDR3 sequences, about 8.9% of them singletons, with approximately 2.1% in the top ten. Another study also made use of these data, one on yellow fever vaccine responses in identical twins.

The sequenced sample was memory (CD45RO+) T cells sorted from blood. The receptors originated from a woman under 30 in good health.

There are many counts of this clonotype. The chain joins TRBV12-3 or TRBV12-4 to TRBJ1-1; D remains unclear. V dropped 1 base and J dropped 1 base, with 4 bases sitting between them. The CDR3 has 13 amino acids. CDR3 amino acids: CASSLEGNTEAFF. CDR3 bases: TGTGCCAGCAGTTTAGAGGGGAACACTGAAGCTTTCTTT.

This clonotype was recorded many times. The chain uses TRBV12-3 or TRBV12-4 and TRBJ1-1; D is unresolved. The V and J ends lost 6 bases and 1 base respectively, with 9 bases between them. There are 13 residues in the CDR3. The CDR3 loop reads CASRAAGNTEAFF. The CDR3 nucleotides read TGTGCCAGCAGAGCAGCGGGGAACACTGAAGCTTTCTTT.

The rearrangement joins TRBV27 to TRBJ1-6, with 10 bases lining up with TRBD1. Per the germline V gene, CDR1 is MNHEY and CDR2 is SMNVEV (reference sequence). This CDR3 has 14 amino acids. Trimming cost V 6 bases and J 10 bases; bases outside gene matches: 6. CDR3 sequence reads: CASRTGTGASPLHF. CDR3 sequence (DNA): TGTGCCAGCAGAACCGGGACAGGGGCCTCACCCCTCCACTTT.

This clonotype showed up many times. The chain couples TRBV5-1 to TRBJ2-1; 13 bases agree with TRBD2. The germline V gene encodes CDR1 SGHRS and CDR2 YFSETQ. V dropped 2 bases and J dropped 9; count of bases not matched to a gene: 8. This CDR3 has 16 residues. CDR3 loop: CASSFWTSGSGGEQFF. In DNA, the CDR3 is TGCGCCAGCAGCTTCTGGACTAGCGGGAGTGGGGGTGAGCAGTTCTTC. The variable domain in full, completed from reference TRBV5-1 and TRBJ2-1, reads KAGVTQTPRYLIKTRGQQVTLSCSPISGHRSVSWYQQTPGQGLQFLFEYFSETQRNKGNFPGRFSGRQFSNSRSEMNVSTLELGDSALYLCASSFWTSGSGGEQFFGPGTRLTVL.

In this sample, this clonotype turned up a few times. V is TRBV28 and J is TRBJ1-6; possible D gene TRBD1, 5 bases. Germline CDR1 and CDR2: MDHEN and SYDVKM. The CDR3 loop spans 13 amino acids. V lost 6 bases and J 6 bases, leaving 9 bases between the germline ends. CDR3 in amino acids: CASRGGGNSPLHF. CDR3 nucleotide sequence: TGTGCCAGCAGGGGGGGTGGTAATTCACCCCTCCACTTT.

This clonotype has only a few counts. The rearrangement uses TRBV3-1 and TRBJ1-4, with D uncertain. The CDR3 spans 13 residues. V shed 1 base and J shed 6 bases, with 6 bases lying between them. Germline lookup yields CDR1 LGHDT and CDR2 YNNKEL (reference sequence). Written as DNA, the CDR3 is TGTGCCAGCAGCCAAGGTTGGGATGAAAAACTGTTTTTT. Amino acids: CASSQGWDEKLFF.

The table lists this clonotype with a few counts. J is TRBJ2-3 and V is TRBV7-7; D is unclear. CDR3 length equals 13 residues. With 2 bases removed from V and 4 bases from J, the gap between germline ends came to 7 bases. Germline-derived CDR1 and CDR2 are SSHAT and FNYEAQ (reference sequence). CDR3 in amino acids: CASSLSFADTQYF. For the CDR3, the DNA is TGTGCCAGCAGCTTATCTTTTGCAGATACGCAGTATTTT.

The V gene is TRBV6-5, the J gene TRBJ2-1, with 8 bases matching TRBD2. Germline V gives CDR1 MNHEY, CDR2 SVGAGI. The ends lost 4 bases at V and 6 bases at J; junction bases unmatched: 8. CDR3 length equals 15 residues. Written as DNA, the CDR3 is TGTGCCAGCAGTTCCAGCGGGAGCCCCCTCAATGAGCAGTTCTTC. Its protein product is CASSSSGSPLNEQFF.

In this sample, this clonotype turned up many times. The V and J genes are TRBV5-1 and TRBJ2-5; D remains unclear. The germline V gene encodes CDR1 SGHRS and CDR2 YFSETQ. This CDR3 is built from 11 residues. V lost 4 bases to trimming and J lost 2 bases, with 3 bases between them. In DNA form, the CDR3 reads TGCGCCAGCAGCAAGCAAGAGACCCAGTACTTC. Amino acids: CASSKQETQYF.

A few counts support this clonotype. V and J are TRBV20-1 and TRBJ2-3; D remains ambiguous. The ends were cut back, 0 bases at V and 2 bases at J, with 21 bases in the middle. The CDR3 totals 18 residues. Germline V gives CDR1 DFQATT, CDR2 SNEGSKA (reference sequence). The CDR3 loop reads CSARDFSRAERDTDTQYF. The DNA for the CDR3 is TGCAGTGCTAGAGATTTTTCAAGGGCCGAGCGAGACACAGATACGCAGTATTTT.

This clonotype was seen ten or more times. The chain recombines TRBV20-1 with TRBJ1-5; D remains unclear. V was pared by 4 bases and J by 2 bases, with 9 bases between. From germline, CDR1 is DFQATT and CDR2 SNEGSKA (reference sequence). The CDR3 spans 13 residues. The CDR3 region has the DNA TGCAGTGCTAAAGGGTCGGGCAATCAGCCCCAGCATTTT. The encoded protein is CSAKGSGNQPQHF.

This clonotype came up a few times. The V gene is TRBV12-3 or TRBV12-4, the J gene TRBJ2-5; D perhaps matches TRBD2 (5 bases). The V end was cut by 3 bases, the J end by 1 base, with 12 bases between. The CDR3 consists of 15 residues. Here the CDR3 reads CASSLTGSSQETQYF. The CDR3 bases are TGTGCCAGCAGTTTGACGGGAAGTTCCCAAGAGACCCAGTACTTC.

The chain combines TRBV3-1 with TRBJ2-1; TRBD2 might be the D (6 bases). This CDR3 has 17 amino acids. Germline CDR1 and CDR2: LGHDT and YNNKEL (reference sequence). Trimming removed 4 bases from V and 5 bases from J, with 21 bases in between. The CDR3 protein is CASSPSREVIFHNEQFF. DNA for the CDR3: TGTGCCAGCAGCCCATCAAGGGAGGTAATTTTCCACAATGAGCAGTTCTTC.

This clonotype was seen many times. This chain connects TRBV2 to TRBJ2-1; D unclear. CDR1 SNHLY and CDR2 FYNNEI come from the germline V gene. CDR3 length equals 12 residues. The ends were cut back, 6 bases at V and 7 bases at J, with 10 bases in the middle. The DNA for the CDR3 is TGTGCCAGCAGGAGAGTGGCAAATGAGCAGTTCTTC. Encoded protein: CASRRVANEQFF. Combining the CDR3 with reference TRBV2 and TRBJ2-1 gives the whole variable domain EPEVTQTPSHQVTQMGQEVILRCVPISNHLYFYWYRQILGQKVEFLVSFYNNEISEKSEIFDDQFSVERPDGSNFTLKIRSTKLEDSAMYFCASRRVANEQFFGPGTRLTVL.

A few counts support this clonotype. This rearrangement joins TRBV9 to TRBJ2-2, with D perhaps matching TRBD2 (5 bases). The CDR3 is made up of 13 amino acids. Deletions cut 2 bases from V and 6 bases from J, with 8 bases between. CDR1 and CDR2 from the germline V gene are SGDLS and YYNGEE. The CDR3 nucleotides are TGTGCCAGCAGCGTCTTCGGGGCCGGGGAGCTGTTTTTT. This gives the protein CASSVFGAGELFF.

The CDR3 nucleotides read TGCGCCAGCAGCCACCCGGCCGGGAATAGCAATCAGCCCCAGCATTTT. Its translation is CASSHPAGNSNQPQHF. The chain has TRBV4-1 and TRBJ1-5; D gene uncertain. The V end lost 3 bases, the J end lost 0 bases, and 12 bases lay between the germline ends. In germline, CDR1 is MGHRA, CDR2 YSYEKL. The CDR3 sequence is 16 residues long.

This clonotype has a handful of counts. This chain uses TRBV12-3 or TRBV12-4 with TRBJ2-4; 8 positions agree with TRBD2. The junction had 6 bases not matched to a gene; V was cut back by 0 bases and J by 5 bases. The CDR3 contains 16 residues. CDR3 protein: CASSLAAGGLQNIQYF. Written as DNA, the CDR3 is TGTGCCAGCAGTTTAGCGGCGGGAGGACTCCAAAACATTCAGTACTTC.

This clonotype has at least ten counts. V usage is TRBV19 and J usage is TRBJ1-1; D might be TRBD1 (6 bases). V lost 5 bases, J lost 11 bases, and 18 bases lay in between. This CDR3 has 13 amino acids. Germline-derived CDR1 and CDR2 are LNHDA and SQIVND (reference sequence). As DNA, the CDR3 is TGTGCCAGTAGTCCCAATACAGGGTTCGGGGCTTTCTTT. Translated: CASSPNTGFGAFF. Combining the CDR3 with reference TRBV19 and TRBJ1-1 gives the whole variable domain DGGITQSPKYLFRKEGQNVTLSCEQNLNHDAMYWYRQDPGQGLRLIYYSQIVNDFQKGDIAEGYSVSREKKESFPLTVTSAQKNPTAFYLCASSPNTGFGAFFGQGTRLTVV.

Of note for this clonotype: The CDR3 does not end in the conserved phenylalanine or tryptophan, so this is likely a read error. J is TRBJ1-2 and V is TRBV7-8; D is uncertain. Germline CDR1 SGHVS, CDR2 FQNEAQ. The CDR3 consists of 13 residues. The germline V and J ends were trimmed by 0 bases and 2 bases, with 4 bases remaining between them. The CDR3 DNA follows: TGTGCCAGCAGCTTAGCAGGGAACTATGGCTACACCTAC. It yields the protein CASSLAGNYGYTY.

The rearrangement uses TRBV15 and TRBJ2-3; possible D gene TRBD2, 6 bases. This CDR3 is 17 amino acids long. V was clipped by 2 bases and J by 4 bases, with 19 bases between them. Germline-derived CDR1 and CDR2 are LNHNV and YYDKDF (reference sequence). CDR3 amino acids: CATSRSGLLVFSDTQYF. The CDR3 DNA follows: TGTGCCACCAGCAGATCCGGACTACTCGTATTCTCAGATACGCAGTATTTT.

At least ten counts were recorded for this clonotype. The chain uses TRBV28 and TRBJ1-5, with 9 positions matching TRBD1. This CDR3 contains 16 residues. Trimming cost V 3 bases and J 7 bases; bases outside gene matches: 10. Germline V CDR1 and CDR2: MDHEN, SYDVKM. The CDR3 DNA sequence: TGTGCCAGCAGTTTCTTCAGTCTGACAGGGGGACAGCCCCAGCATTTT. Translating gives CASSFFSLTGGQPQHF.

This sequence joins TRBV2 and TRBJ2-1, with 7 positions matching TRBD2. CDR3 length equals 13 residues. The V gene's germline CDR1 is SNHLY and CDR2 FYNNEI. J gave up 1 base and V 10 bases, and 4 bases lay outside the gene matches. The DNA for the CDR3 is TGTGCCACCTCGGGGGGATCCTACAATGAGCAGTTCTTC. This encodes CATSGGSYNEQFF.

This clonotype occurred many times. V and J are TRBV5-1 and TRBJ2-3; D is possibly TRBD2 (6 bases). Per germline, CDR1 SGHRS and CDR2 YFSETQ. Trimming took off 3 bases at V and 3 bases at J, with 11 bases between the two ends. This CDR3 region has 14 residues. The DNA of the CDR3 is TGCGCCAGCAGCTCGACTAGAAAGACAGATACGCAGTATTTT. Its protein product is CASSSTRKTDTQYF.

In this sample, this clonotype turned up many times. This rearrangement joins TRBV28 to TRBJ2-2, with D tentatively TRBD1 or TRBD2 (5 bases each). The CDR3 is made up of 15 amino acids. The ends were cut back, 10 bases at V and 8 bases at J, with 23 bases in the middle. Germline CDR1 MDHEN, CDR2 SYDVKM. DNA of the CDR3: TGTGCCACCGAATTCCCACGGGGACGTAAGGGGGAGCTGTTTTTT. It translates to CATEFPRGRKGELFF.

Only a few counts were recorded for this clonotype. The chain links TRBV27 to TRBJ2-1, with 13 positions matching TRBD2. CDR1 MNHEY and CDR2 SMNVEV come from the germline V gene (reference sequence). This CDR3 is built from 18 residues. V was pared by 3 bases and J by 0 bases, with 5 bases of the junction left unmatched. CDR3 loop: CASSFRTSGRNSYNEQFF. CDR3 nucleotides: TGTGCCAGCAGTTTTAGGACTAGCGGGAGAAACTCCTACAATGAGCAGTTCTTC.

This clonotype was seen at least ten times. The V call is TRBV5-1, the J call TRBJ1-1, with D perhaps matching TRBD1 (6 bases). Germline CDR1 reads SGHRS; CDR2 reads YFSETQ. The CDR3 loop spans 14 amino acids. V was shortened by 6 bases and J by 2 bases, with 14 bases between the two germline ends. This CDR3 reads CASTKDRLNTEAFF. The CDR3 bases are TGCGCCAGCACTAAGGACAGACTCAACACTGAAGCTTTCTTT.

As regards this clonotype: A much larger clone is a single base away; this may be a read error. A read error is likely, as this CDR3 ends without the conserved phenylalanine or tryptophan. The chain is built from TRBV20-1 and TRBJ2-5, with D uncertain. V shed 5 bases and J shed 6 bases, with 13 bases lying between them. The germline V gene encodes CDR1 DFQATT and CDR2 SNEGSKA (reference sequence). The CDR3 is 12 residues long. CDR3 DNA: TGCAGTGCTGCCGGGCCCCAGAAGACCCAGTACTAC. It translates to CSAAGPQKTQYY.